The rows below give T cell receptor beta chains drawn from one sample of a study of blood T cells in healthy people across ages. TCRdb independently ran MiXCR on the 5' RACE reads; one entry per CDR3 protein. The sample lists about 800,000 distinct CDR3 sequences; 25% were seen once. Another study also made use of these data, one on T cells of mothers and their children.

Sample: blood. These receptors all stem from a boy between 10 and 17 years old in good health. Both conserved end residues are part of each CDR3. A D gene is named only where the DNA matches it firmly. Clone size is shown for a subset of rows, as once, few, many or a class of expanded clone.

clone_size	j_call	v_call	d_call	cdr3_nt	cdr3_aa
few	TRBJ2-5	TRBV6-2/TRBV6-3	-	TGTGCCAGCAGTGCGCCACTAGGGGAAGAGACCCAGTACTTC	CASSAPLGEETQYF
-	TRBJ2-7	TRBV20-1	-	TGCAGTGCTAAGCAGGGCGAGGTTGTCTACGAGCAGTACTTC	CSAKQGEVVYEQYF
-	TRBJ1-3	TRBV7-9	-	TGTGCCAGCAGCTTAGGCGCCGGGAGCTCTGGAAACACCATATATTTT	CASSLGAGSSGNTIYF
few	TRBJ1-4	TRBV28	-	TGTGCCAGCAGCGATGGGGGGCGTGGGGAAAAACTGTTTTTT	CASSDGGRGEKLFF
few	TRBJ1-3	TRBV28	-	TGTGCCAGCAGCCTAAACCAAGGGGACGGAAACACCATATATTTT	CASSLNQGDGNTIYF
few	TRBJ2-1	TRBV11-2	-	TGTGCCAGCAGCTTAGATTGGGCATTCGAGCAGTTCTTC	CASSLDWAFEQFF
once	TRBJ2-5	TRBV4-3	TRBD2	TGCGCCAGCAGCCAAGACCGGGGGGTTGAGACCCAGTACTTC	CASSQDRGVETQYF
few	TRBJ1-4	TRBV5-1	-	TGCGCCAGCAGCTTCGGGATCAATGAAAAACTGTTTTTT	CASSFGINEKLFF
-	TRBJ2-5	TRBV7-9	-	TGTGCCAGCAGCTCCCACAGAGGGTTTGAGACCCAGTACTTC	CASSSHRGFETQYF
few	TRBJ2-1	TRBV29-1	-	TGCAGCGTTGATTCCGGGGCCCACTACAATGAGCAGTTCTTC	CSVDSGAHYNEQFF
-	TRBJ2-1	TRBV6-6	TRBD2	TGTGCCAGCAGTTGGGGACTAGCGGGTCGCAATGAGCAGTTCTTC	CASSWGLAGRNEQFF
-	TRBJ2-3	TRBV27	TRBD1	TGTGCCAGCAGAAAGGGACAGGACCGCACAGATACGCAGTATTTT	CASRKGQDRTDTQYF
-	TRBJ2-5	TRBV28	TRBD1	TGTGCCAGCAGGCGTGGGACAGCGGTCCAAGAGACCCAGTACTTC	CASRRGTAVQETQYF
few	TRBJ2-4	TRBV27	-	TGTGCCAGCAGTTCCCTCGGAGCCACCAAAAACATTCAGTACTTC	CASSSLGATKNIQYF
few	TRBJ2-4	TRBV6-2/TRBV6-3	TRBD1	TGTGCCAGCAGTAAGGGACAGGGTGGGACCATTCAGTACTTC	CASSKGQGGTIQYF
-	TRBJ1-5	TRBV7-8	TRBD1	TGTGCCAGCAGCTTCTACAGGGGAGAGAATCAGCCCCAGCATTTT	CASSFYRGENQPQHF
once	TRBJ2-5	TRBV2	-	TGTGCCAGCAGATTCGGGACCCCCCCGGCCCAGTACTTC	CASRFGTPPAQYF
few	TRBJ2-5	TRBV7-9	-	TGTGCCAGCAGCTCGATACGGGACTTACAAGAGACCCAGTACTTC	CASSSIRDLQETQYF
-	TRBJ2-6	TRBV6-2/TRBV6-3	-	TGTGCCAGCAGTTACATCAAGTCTGGGGCCAACGTCCTGACTTTC	CASSYIKSGANVLTF
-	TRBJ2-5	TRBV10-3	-	TGTGCCATCAGTGACCCAGACAGGCGGGAGACCCAGTACTTC	CAISDPDRRETQYF
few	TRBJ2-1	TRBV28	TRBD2	TGTGCCAGCAGCGGCGGGAGATCATGGCATGAGCAGTTCTTC	CASSGGRSWHEQFF
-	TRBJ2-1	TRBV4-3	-	TGCGCCAGCAGCCAAGATCCCTTCAGCGAGAATGAGCAGTTCTTC	CASSQDPFSENEQFF
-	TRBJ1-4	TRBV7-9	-	TGTGCCAGCAGCCCCAATGAACAAGGAAAACTGTTTTTT	CASSPNEQGKLFF
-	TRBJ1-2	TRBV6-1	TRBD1	TGTGCCAGCAGTGAAGTGGGACAGGAGAACTATGGCTACACCTTC	CASSEVGQENYGYTF